These T cell receptor beta chains were read from a single sample in a study of shared clonotypes between healthy human individuals. Here immunoSEQ multiplex PCR was the method, and the copy in TCRdb shows in-frame clones only, minus some. This table holds around 2.3 million clones, nearly 97% found once. Sequences were obtained from naive CD4+ T cells sorted from blood. These receptors were taken from a man between 18 and 29 years old in good health. Each CDR3 is given without its conserved first and last residue.

TRBV5-1,TRBJ1-6,ASSSQGQGENSPLH
TRBV13,TRBJ2-4,ASSLGGVNIQY
TRBV18,TRBJ2-3,ASSPPIRHGTQY
TRBV15,TRBJ2-3,ATSRTTTVDTQY
TRBV7-2,TRBJ2-5,ASSLVAGGQETQY
TRBV5-8,TRBJ2-5,ASSLAGIAGETQY
TRBV6-1,TRBJ2-6,ASSEQGANVLT
TRBV5-1,TRBJ2-1,ASSSEGQGTYNEQF
TRBV7-8,TRBJ1-2,ASSLNGQGAGGYT
TRBV7-8,TRBJ2-3,ASSLEGGIYTQY
TRBV6-8,TRBJ2-3,ASSYPKGGNTDTQY
TRBV5-8,TRBJ2-4,ASSLAPSAKNIQY
TRBV9,TRBJ1-3,ASSVQAFEGNTIY
TRBV5-1,TRBJ2-5,ASADRVYETQY
TRBV5-4,TRBJ1-1,ASRGAGGRINEAF
TRBV5-1,TRBJ2-1,ASSNSGSYNEQF
TRBV6-5,TRBJ2-7,ASSTRGPYEQY
TRBV28,TRBJ1-1,ASSDPRGGDTEAF
TRBV29-1,TRBJ1-2,SLDRGNYGYT
TRBV5-8,TRBJ1-5,ASSRTDNQPQH
TRBV25-1,TRBJ1-6,ASSESGGAYNSPLH
TRBV7-3,TRBJ2-7,ASSDGQTYEQY
TRBV7-6,TRBJ2-1,ASSLQAQSYNEQF
TRBV6-6,TRBJ2-1,ASSYHPRGTAEEQF
TRBV4-1,TRBJ2-3,ASSQLGQASTDTQY
TRBV27,TRBJ1-6,ASTVAGDNSPLH
TRBV5-4,TRBJ1-2,ASSLGTGEYGYT
TRBV5-6,TRBJ2-3,ASSPYSYYGTDTQY
TRBV13,TRBJ2-2,ASSHGLSGELF
TRBV7-8,TRBJ1-1,ASSLEQGSVNTEAF
TRBV11-2,TRBJ2-7,ASTRLAGGYEQY
TRBV19,TRBJ1-2,ASSPREGLGYT
TRBV10-3,TRBJ1-3,AISSDGSGNTIY
TRBV10-2,TRBJ1-2,ASSEIKIGYT
TRBV30,NA,AWSNRGAPYEQY
TRBV29-1,TRBJ2-7,SALKKREGRWEQY
TRBV7-3,TRBJ1-1,ASSLDANMNTEAF
TRBV15,TRBJ1-5,ATSRDRQGYQPQH
TRBV4-3,TRBJ1-5,ASSQDAGGSNQPQH
TRBV30,TRBJ1-4,AWRNEKLF
TRBV2,TRBJ1-1,ASTEGVQGPEAF
TRBV18,TRBJ1-1,ASSISDRPNTEAF
TRBV7-2,TRBJ2-4,ASSFPSSGSGSIQY
TRBV19,TRBJ2-1,ASSITRGPVNEQF
TRBV5-4,TRBJ1-2,ASSQDGIYGYT
TRBV4-1,TRBJ1-1,ASSRISGTGDTEAF
TRBV28,TRBJ2-1,ASSLYLNEQF
TRBV27,TRBJ2-7,ASSFSPDGSPYEQY
TRBV18,TRBJ1-5,ASSPLAGFGWQPQH
TRBV5-6,TRBJ2-7,ASRSGREWSSYEQY
TRBV11-2,TRBJ2-3,ASSFRGAGTDTQY
TRBV5-4,TRBJ2-5,ASRRDYQTKETQY
TRBV7-2,TRBJ2-1,ASSPGQQYNEQF
TRBV6-1,TRBJ1-1,ASTQTGGRTEAF